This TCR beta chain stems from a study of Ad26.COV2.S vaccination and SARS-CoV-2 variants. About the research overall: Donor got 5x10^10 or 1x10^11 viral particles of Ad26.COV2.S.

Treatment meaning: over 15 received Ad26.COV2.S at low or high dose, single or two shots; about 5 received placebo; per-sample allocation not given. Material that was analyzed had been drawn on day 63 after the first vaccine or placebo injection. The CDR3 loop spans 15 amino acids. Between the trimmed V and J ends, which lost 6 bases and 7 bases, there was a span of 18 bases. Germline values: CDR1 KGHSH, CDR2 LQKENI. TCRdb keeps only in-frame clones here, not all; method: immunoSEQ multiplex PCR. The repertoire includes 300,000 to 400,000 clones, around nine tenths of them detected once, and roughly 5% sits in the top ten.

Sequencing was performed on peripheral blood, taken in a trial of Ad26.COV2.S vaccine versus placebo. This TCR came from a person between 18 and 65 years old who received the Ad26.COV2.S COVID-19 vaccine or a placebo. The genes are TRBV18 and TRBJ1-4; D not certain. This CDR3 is CASSPRGELFEKLFF. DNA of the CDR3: TGTGCCAGCTCTCCTAGAGGAGAACTATTTGAAAAACTGTTTTTT.